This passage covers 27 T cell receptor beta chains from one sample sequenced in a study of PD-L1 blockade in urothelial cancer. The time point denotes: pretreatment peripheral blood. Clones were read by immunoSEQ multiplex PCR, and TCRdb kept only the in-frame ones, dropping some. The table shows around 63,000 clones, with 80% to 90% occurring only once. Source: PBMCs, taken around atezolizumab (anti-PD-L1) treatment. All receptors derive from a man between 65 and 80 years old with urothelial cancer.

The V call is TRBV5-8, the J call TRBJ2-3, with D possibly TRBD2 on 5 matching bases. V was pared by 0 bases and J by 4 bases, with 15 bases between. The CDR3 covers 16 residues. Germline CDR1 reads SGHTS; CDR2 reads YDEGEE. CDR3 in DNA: TGTGCCAGCAGCTTGGAGCTAGCCCTAGCAGCAGATACGCAGTATTTT. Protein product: CASSLELALAADTQYF.

In nucleotides, the CDR3 is TGTGCCAGCAGCCAAGACTTAATTTATGGCTACACCTTC. It translates to CASSQDLIYGYTF. The V and J genes are TRBV14 and TRBJ1-2, with D hard to call. Germline V gene data show CDR1 as SGHDN and CDR2 as FVKESK. There are 13 residues in the CDR3. Trimming cost V 0 bases and J 5 bases, with 7 bases left between them.

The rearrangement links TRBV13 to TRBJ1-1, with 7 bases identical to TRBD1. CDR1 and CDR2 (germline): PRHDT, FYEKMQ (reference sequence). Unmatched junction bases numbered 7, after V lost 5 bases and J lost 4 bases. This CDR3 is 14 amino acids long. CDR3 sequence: CASSPDRVATEAFF. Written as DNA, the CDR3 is TGTGCCAGCAGCCCCGACAGGGTTGCCACTGAAGCTTTCTTT.

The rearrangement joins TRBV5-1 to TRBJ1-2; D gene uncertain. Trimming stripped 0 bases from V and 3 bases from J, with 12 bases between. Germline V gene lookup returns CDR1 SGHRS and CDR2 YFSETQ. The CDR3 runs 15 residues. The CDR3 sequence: CASSLDPGEHYGYTF. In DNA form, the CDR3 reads TGCGCCAGCAGCTTGGATCCGGGAGAGCACTATGGCTACACCTTC. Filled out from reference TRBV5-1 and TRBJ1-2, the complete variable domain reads KAGVTQTPRYLIKTRGQQVTLSCSPISGHRSVSWYQQTPGQGLQFLFEYFSETQRNKGNFPGRFSGRQFSNSRSEMNVSTLELGDSALYLCASSLDPGEHYGYTFGSGTRLTVV.

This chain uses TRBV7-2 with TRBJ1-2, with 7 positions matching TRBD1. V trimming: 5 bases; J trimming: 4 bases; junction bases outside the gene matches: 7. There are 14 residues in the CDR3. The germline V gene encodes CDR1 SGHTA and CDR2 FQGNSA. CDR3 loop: CASSLQQGTYGYTF. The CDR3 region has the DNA TGTGCCAGCAGCCTACAACAGGGGACCTATGGCTACACCTTC.

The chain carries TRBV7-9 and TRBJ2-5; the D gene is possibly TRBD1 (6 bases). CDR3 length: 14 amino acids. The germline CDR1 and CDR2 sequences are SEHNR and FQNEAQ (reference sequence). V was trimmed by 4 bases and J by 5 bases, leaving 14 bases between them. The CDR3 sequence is CASSYNRDMETQYF. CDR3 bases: TGTGCCAGCAGCTACAACAGGGACATGGAGACCCAGTACTTC.

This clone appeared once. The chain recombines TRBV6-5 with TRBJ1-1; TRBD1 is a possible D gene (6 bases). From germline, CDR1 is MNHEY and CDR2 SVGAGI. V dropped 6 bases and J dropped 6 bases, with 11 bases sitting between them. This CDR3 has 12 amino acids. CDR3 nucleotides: TGTGCCAGCAGGACAGGCCGGGCTGAAGCTTTCTTT. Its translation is CASRTGRAEAFF.

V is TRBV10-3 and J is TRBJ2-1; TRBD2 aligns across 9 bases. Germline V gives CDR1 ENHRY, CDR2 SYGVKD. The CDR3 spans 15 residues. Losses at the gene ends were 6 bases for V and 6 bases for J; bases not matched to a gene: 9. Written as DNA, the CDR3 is TGTGCCATCAGATCCCCTAGCGGGATCTTCAATGAGCAGTTCTTC. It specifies CAIRSPSGIFNEQFF.

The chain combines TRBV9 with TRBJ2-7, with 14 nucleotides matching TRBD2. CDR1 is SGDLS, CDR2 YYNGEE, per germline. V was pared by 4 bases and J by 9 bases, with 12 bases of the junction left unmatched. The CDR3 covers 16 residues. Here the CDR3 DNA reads TGTGCCAGCAGCCTCTCGGGACTAGCGGGAGTGGCGGTGCAGTACTTC. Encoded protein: CASSLSGLAGVAVQYF.

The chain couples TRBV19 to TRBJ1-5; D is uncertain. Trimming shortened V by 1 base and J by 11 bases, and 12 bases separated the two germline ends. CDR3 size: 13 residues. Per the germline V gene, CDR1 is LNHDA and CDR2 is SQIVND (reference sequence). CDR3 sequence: CASSIGEPESQHF. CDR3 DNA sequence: TGTGCCAGTAGTATAGGGGAGCCCGAGTCCCAGCATTTT.

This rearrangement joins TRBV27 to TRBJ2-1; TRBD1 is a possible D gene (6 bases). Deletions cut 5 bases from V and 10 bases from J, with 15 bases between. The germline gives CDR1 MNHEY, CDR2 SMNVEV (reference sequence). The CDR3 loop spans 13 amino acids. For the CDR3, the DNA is TGTGCCAGCAGTGCCCAGGGGTATGGGGAGCAGTTCTTC. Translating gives CASSAQGYGEQFF.

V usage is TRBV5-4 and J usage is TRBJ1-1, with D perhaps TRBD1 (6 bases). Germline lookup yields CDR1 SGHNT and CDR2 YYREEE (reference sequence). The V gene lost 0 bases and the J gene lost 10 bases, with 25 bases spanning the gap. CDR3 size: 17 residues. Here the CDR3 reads CASSLEGGWRQGSLAFF. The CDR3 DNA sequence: TGTGCCAGCAGCTTGGAGGGTGGATGGCGTCAGGGGTCGTTAGCTTTCTTT.

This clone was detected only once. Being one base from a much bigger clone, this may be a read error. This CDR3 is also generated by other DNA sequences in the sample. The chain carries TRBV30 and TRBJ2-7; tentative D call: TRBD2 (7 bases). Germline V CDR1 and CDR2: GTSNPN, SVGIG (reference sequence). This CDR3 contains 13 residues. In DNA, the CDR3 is TGTGCCTGGAGCCGTCTTAGGGAGGGGGAGCAGTATTTC. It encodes CAWSRLREGEQYF. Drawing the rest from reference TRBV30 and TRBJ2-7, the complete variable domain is SQTIHQWPATLVQPVGSPLSLECTVEGTSNPNLYWYRQAAGRGLQLLFYSVGIGQISSEVPQNLSASRPQDRQFILSSKKLLLSDSGFYLCAWSRLREGEQYFGPGTRLTVT.

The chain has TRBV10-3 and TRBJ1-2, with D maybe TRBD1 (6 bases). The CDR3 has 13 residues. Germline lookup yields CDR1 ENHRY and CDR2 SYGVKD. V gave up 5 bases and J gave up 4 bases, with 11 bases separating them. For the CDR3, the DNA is TGTGCCATCAGTCGGGGGGCCGGCTATGGCTACACCTTC. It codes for CAISRGAGYGYTF.

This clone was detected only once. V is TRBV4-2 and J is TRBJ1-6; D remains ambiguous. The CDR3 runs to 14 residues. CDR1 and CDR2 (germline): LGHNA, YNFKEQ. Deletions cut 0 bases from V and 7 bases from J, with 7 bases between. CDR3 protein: CASSQDPGNSPLHF. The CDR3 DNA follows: TGTGCCAGCAGCCAAGATCCGGGGAATTCACCCCTCCACTTT.

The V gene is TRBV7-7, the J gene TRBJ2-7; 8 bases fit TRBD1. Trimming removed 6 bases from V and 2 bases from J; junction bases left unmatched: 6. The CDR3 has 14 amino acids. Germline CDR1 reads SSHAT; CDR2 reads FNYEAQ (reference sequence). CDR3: CASSSGTGTYEQYF. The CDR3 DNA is TGTGCCAGCAGTTCCGGGACAGGAACCTACGAGCAGTACTTC.

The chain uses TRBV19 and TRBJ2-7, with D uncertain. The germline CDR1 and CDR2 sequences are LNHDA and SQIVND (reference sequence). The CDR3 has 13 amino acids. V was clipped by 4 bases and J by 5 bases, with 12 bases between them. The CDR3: CASSTTTTNEQYF. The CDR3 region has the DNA TGTGCCAGTAGTACCACCACTACGAACGAGCAGTACTTC.

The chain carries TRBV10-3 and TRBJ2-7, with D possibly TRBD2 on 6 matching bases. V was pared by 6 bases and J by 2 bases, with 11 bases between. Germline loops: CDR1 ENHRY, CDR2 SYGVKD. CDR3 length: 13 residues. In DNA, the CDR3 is TGTGCCATCAGCGGACTAAACACCTACGAGCAGTACTTC. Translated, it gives CAISGLNTYEQYF.

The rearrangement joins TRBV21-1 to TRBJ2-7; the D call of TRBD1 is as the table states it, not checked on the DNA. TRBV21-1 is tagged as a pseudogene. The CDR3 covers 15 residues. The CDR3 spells CASSRRQGAVVEQYF. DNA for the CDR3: TGTGCCAGCAGCCGCCGACAGGGAGCCGTGGTGGAGCAGTACTTC.

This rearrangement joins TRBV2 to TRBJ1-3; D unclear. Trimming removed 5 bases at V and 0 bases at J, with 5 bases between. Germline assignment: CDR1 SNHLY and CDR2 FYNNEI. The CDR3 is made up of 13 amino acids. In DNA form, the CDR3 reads TGTGCCAGCAGTCCTCTCTCTGGAAACACCATATATTTT. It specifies CASSPLSGNTIYF.

Here the CDR3 reads CASSRSHRASNTGELFF. CDR3 DNA sequence: TGTGCCAGCAGTAGGTCACACAGGGCGTCGAACACCGGGGAGCTGTTTTTT. The gene calls are TRBV27 and TRBJ2-2, with D possibly being TRBD1 (6 bases). The CDR3 has 17 residues. Trimming stripped 5 bases from V and 0 bases from J, with 16 bases between. The germline V gene encodes CDR1 MNHEY and CDR2 SMNVEV (reference sequence).

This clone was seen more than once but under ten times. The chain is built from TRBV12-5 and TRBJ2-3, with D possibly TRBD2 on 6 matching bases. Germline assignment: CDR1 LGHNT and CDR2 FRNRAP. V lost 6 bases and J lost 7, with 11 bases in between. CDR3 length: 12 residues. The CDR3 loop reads CASGRWTNTQYF. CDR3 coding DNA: TGTGCTAGTGGCCGCTGGACTAATACGCAGTATTTT.

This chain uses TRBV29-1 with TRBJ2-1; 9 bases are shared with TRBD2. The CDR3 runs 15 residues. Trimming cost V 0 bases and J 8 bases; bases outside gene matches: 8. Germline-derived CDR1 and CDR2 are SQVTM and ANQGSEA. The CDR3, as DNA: TGCAGCGTTGAAGATCGGCCTAGCGGGACACATGAGCAGTTCTTC. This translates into CSVEDRPSGTHEQFF.

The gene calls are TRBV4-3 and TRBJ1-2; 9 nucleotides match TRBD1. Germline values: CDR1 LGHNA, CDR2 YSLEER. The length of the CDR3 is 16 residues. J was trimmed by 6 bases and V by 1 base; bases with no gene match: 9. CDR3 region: CASSQVGTGGTDGYTF. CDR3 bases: TGCGCCAGCAGCCAAGTGGGCACAGGGGGCACGGATGGCTACACCTTC.

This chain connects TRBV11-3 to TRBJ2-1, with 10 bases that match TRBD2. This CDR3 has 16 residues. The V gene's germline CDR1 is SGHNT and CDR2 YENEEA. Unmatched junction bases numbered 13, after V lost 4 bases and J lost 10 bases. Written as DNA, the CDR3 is TGTGCCAGCAGCTCCGGGACTAGCGATAACGATCTGGAGCAGTTCTTC. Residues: CASSSGTSDNDLEQFF. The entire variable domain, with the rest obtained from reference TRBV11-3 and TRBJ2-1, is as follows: EAGVVQSPRYKIIEKKQPVAFWCNPISGHNTLYWYLQNLGQGPELLIRYENEEAVDDSQLPKDRFSAERLKGVDSTLKIQPAELGDSAVYLCASSSGTSDNDLEQFFGPGTRLTVL.

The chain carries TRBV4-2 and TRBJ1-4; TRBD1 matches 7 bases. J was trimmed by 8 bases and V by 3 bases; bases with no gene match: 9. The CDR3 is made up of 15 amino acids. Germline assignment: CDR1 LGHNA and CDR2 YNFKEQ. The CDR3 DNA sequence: TGTGCCAGCAGCCAGACACAGGGGCAAGGGGAAAAACTGTTTTTT. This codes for CASSQTQGQGEKLFF.

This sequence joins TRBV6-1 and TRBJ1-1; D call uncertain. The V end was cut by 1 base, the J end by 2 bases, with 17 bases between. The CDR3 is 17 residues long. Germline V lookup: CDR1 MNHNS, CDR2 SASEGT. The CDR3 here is CASSEEYSFGRNTEAFF. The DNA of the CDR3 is TGTGCCAGCAGTGAAGAATACTCCTTTGGGCGTAACACTGAAGCTTTCTTT.